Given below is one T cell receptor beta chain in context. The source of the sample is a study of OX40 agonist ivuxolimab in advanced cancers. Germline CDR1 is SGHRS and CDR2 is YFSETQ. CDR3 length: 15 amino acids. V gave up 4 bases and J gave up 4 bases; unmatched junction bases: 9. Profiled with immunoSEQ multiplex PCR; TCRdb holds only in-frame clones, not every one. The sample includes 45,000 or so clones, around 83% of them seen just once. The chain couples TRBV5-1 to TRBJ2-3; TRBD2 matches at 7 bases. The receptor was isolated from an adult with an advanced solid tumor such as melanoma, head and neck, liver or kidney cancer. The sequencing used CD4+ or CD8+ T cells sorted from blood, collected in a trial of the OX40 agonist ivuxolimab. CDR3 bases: TGCGCCAGCAGCCTCGGACTAGTAGCTGCAGATACGCAGTATTTT. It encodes CASSLGLVAADTQYF.